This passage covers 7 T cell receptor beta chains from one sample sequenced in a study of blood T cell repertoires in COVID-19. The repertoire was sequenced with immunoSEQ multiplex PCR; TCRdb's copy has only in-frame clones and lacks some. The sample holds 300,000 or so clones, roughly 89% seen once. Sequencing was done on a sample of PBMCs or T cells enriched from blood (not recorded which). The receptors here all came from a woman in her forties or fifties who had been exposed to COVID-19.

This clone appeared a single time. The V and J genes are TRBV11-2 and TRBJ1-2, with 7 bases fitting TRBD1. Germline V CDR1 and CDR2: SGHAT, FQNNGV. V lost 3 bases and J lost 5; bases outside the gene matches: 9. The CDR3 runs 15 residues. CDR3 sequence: CASSFPGTEGYGYTF. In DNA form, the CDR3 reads TGTGCCAGCAGCTTTCCCGGGACAGAGGGGTATGGCTACACCTTC.

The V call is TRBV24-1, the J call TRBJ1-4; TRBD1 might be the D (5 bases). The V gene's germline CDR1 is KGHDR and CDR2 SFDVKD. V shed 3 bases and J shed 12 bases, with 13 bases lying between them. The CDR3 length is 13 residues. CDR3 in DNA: TGTGCCACCAGTGATCCTCTCAGGGCGGAACTGTTTTTT. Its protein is CATSDPLRAELFF.

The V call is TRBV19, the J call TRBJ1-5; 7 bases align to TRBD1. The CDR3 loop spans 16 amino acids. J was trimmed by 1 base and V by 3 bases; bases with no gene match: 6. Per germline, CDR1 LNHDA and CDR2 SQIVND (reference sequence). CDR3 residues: CASSIQGVLSNQPQHF. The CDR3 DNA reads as TGTGCCAGTAGTATTCAGGGGGTCTTGAGCAATCAGCCCCAGCATTTT.

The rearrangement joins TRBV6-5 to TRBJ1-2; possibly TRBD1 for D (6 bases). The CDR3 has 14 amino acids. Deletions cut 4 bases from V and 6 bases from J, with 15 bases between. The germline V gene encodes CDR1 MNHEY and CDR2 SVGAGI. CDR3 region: CASSFDQGWDGYTF. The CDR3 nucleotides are TGTGCCAGCAGTTTCGATCAGGGGTGGGATGGCTACACCTTC.

CDR3 nucleotide sequence: TGTGCCAGCAGCCGGCTGGAGACCTATGGGAATGAGCAGTTCTTC. It translates to CASSRLETYGNEQFF. The genes are TRBV5-6 and TRBJ2-1, with D unclear. Germline values: CDR1 SGHDT, CDR2 YYEEEE. Trimming shortened V by 4 bases and J by 7 bases, and 18 bases separated the two germline ends. The CDR3 contains 15 residues.

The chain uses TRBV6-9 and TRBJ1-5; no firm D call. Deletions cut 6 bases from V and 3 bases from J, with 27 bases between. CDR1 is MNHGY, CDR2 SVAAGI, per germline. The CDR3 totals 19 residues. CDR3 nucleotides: TGTGCCAGCAGCCCCTTCTATCGGCGGAGGGTGGAAATCAATCAGCCCCAGCATTTT. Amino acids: CASSPFYRRRVEINQPQHF.

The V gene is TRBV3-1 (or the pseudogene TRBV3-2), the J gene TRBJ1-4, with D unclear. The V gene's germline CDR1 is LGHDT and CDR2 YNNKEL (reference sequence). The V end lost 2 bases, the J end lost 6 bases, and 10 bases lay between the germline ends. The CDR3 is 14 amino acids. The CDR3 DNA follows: TGTGCCAGCAGCCAAAGGCGGGAATATGAAAAACTGTTTTTT. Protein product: CASSQRREYEKLFF.